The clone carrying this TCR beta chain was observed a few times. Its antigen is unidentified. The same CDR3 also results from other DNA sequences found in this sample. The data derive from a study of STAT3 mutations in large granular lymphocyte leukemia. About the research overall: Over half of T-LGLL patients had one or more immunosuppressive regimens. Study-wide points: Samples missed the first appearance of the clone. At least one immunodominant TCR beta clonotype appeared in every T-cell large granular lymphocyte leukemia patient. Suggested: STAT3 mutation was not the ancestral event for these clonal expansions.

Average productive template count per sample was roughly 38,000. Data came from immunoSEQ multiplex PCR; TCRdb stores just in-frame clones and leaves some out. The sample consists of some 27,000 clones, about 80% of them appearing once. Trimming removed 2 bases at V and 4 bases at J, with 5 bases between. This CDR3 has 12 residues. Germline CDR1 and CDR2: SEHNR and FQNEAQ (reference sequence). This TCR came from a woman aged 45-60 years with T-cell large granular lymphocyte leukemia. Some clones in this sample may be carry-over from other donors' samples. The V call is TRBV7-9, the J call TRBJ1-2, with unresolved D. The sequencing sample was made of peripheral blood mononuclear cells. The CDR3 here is CASSLRSYGYTF. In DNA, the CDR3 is TGTGCCAGCAGCTTACGGAGCTATGGCTACACCTTC.